This entry features one TCR beta chain sequence. The antigen remains unidentified. This sample is drawn from a study of Ad26.COV2.S vaccination and SARS-CoV-2 variants. Study details: In the COV1001 trial, the donor was in the Ad26.COV2.S arm. The study gave Ad26.COV2.S intramuscularly, once or twice 56 days apart.

The CDR3 extends over 16 amino acids. V shed 6 bases, J shed 4 bases, and the junction held 12 bases outside the gene matches. Germline CDR1 and CDR2: KGHSH and LQKENI. Here immunoSEQ multiplex PCR was the method, and the copy in TCRdb shows in-frame clones only, minus some. The sample has under 600,000 clones, about nine tenths seen once; the top ten hold 1.5% to 2%. Treatment reported: 19 received Ad26.COV2.S at low or high dose, single or two shots; roughly five received placebo; per-sample allocation not given. It was on day 63 after the first vaccine or placebo injection that samples were taken. Vaccination employed an Ad26 vector expressing the Wuhan-strain SARS-CoV-2 spike. Study-wide points: CD8+ and CD4+ T cells specific for spike reportedly responded with substantial breadth after vaccination.

The origin of this receptor is a person aged 18-60 years who received the Ad26.COV2.S COVID-19 vaccine or a placebo. This chain uses TRBV18 with TRBJ2-7, with 10 nucleotides matching TRBD2. Sequencing was performed on peripheral blood, taken in a trial of Ad26.COV2.S vaccine versus placebo. The CDR3 is CASSPAKLAGSYEQYF. CDR3 in DNA: TGTGCCAGCTCGCCTGCCAAACTAGCGGGGTCTTACGAGCAGTACTTC.